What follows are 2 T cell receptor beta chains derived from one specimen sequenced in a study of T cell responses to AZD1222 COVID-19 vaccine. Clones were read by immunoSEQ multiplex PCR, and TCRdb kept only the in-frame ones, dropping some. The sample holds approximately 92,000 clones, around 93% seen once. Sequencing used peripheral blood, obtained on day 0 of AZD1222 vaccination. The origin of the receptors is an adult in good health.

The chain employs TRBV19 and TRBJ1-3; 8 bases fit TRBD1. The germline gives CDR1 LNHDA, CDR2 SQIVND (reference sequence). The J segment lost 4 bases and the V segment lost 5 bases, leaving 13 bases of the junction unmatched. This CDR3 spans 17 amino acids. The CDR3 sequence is CASSAAPGQGLGNTIYF. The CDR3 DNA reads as TGTGCCAGTAGTGCCGCCCCCGGACAGGGTCTCGGAAACACCATATATTTT.

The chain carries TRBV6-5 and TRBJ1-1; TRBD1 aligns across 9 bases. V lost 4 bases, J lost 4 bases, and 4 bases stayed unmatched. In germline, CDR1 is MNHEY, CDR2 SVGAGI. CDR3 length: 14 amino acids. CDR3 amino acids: CASSSGQGTTEAFF. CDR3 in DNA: TGTGCCAGCAGTTCTGGACAGGGGACCACTGAAGCTTTCTTT.